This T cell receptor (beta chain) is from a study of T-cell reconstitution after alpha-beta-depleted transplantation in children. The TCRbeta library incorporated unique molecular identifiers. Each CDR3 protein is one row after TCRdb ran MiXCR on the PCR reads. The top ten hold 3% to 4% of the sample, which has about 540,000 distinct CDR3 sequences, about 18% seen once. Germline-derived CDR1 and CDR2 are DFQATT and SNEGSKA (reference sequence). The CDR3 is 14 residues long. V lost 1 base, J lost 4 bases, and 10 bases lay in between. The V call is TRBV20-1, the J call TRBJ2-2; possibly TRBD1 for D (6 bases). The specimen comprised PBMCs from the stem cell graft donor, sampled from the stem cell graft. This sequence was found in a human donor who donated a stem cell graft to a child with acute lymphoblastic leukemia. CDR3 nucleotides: TGCAGTGCTAGAGTCCAGGGGAGCACCGGGGAGCTGTTTTTT. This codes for CSARVQGSTGELFF.